This is a list of T cell receptor beta chains from one sample in a study of shared T cell receptors in the human thymus. Produced via immunoSEQ multiplex PCR; TCRdb's table is partial and in-frame only. This table has hundreds of thousands of clones, around 87% appearing once. These records were also assigned to another study, of human thymus T cells.

The sequencing input was thymocytes. The receptors derive from a boy under two years old with a congenital heart defect. The CDR3 runs from the conserved cysteine through the conserved F or W. The order of the fields is V gene, J gene, clone size, D gene, CDR3 protein, CDR3 DNA. D genes are given only for firm matches. Some rows have no size entry. The others give once, few or many, or a class for an expanded clone.

TRBV7-2	TRBJ2-7	.	.	CASTQKKGDSYEQYF	TGTGCCAGCACCCAAAAGAAGGGGGACTCCTACGAGCAGTACTTC
TRBV4-3	TRBJ2-5	.	TRBD2	CASSQDSAGDKETQYF	TGCGCCAGCAGCCAAGATTCAGCGGGGGATAAAGAGACCCAGTACTTC
TRBV25-1	TRBJ2-1	once	.	CASSERRVADIYNEQFF	TGTGCCAGCAGTGAAAGAAGAGTAGCGGATATATACAATGAGCAGTTCTTC
TRBV28	TRBJ2-7	.	.	CASRMTGFPYEQYF	TGTGCCAGCAGGATGACAGGTTTTCCCTACGAGCAGTACTTC
TRBV18	TRBJ2-2	.	.	CASSPRGSNTGELFF	TGTGCCAGCTCACCAAGGGGCTCGAACACCGGGGAGCTGTTTTTT
TRBV30	TRBJ2-5	.	.	CAWRYNQETQYF	TGTGCCTGGAGATATAACCAAGAGACCCAGTACTTC
TRBV4-1	TRBJ1-2	.	.	CASSPYSGGGVGDGLYGYTF	TGCGCCAGCAGCCCATATTCGGGGGGTGGTGTTGGGGACGGGCTCTATGGCTACACCTTC
TRBV4-3	TRBJ2-7	few	TRBD2	CASSLSGSTLYEQYF	TGCGCCAGCAGCCTAAGCGGGAGTACCCTCTACGAGCAGTACTTC
TRBV29-1	TRBJ2-5	.	TRBD2	CSVVDESSGGAEETQYF	TGCAGCGTTGTGGACGAGTCTAGCGGGGGGGCGGAGGAGACCCAGTACTTC
TRBV19	TRBJ2-5	.	.	CASRRTRAWWETQYF	TGTGCCAGTAGGCGCACCAGGGCCTGGTGGGAGACCCAGTACTTC
TRBV5-8	TRBJ2-7	.	.	CASTYLPGYSYEQYF	TGTGCCAGCACCTATTTGCCAGGTTACTCCTACGAGCAGTACTTC
TRBV7-9	TRBJ2-3	once	TRBD1	CASSLYRGSTDTQYF	TGTGCCAGCAGCTTATACAGGGGCAGCACAGATACGCAGTATTTT
TRBV27	TRBJ1-1	.	TRBD1	CASSFRAGTGDKSNTEAFF	TGTGCCAGCAGCTTCAGGGCTGGGACAGGGGACAAATCGAACACTGAAGCTTTCTTT
TRBV6-5	TRBJ2-7	.	TRBD1	CASSMPGQGVNEQYF	TGTGCCAGCAGTATGCCTGGACAGGGTGTAAACGAGCAGTACTTC
TRBV6-1	TRBJ2-1	.	TRBD2	CASSEAFRGVDAEQFF	TGTGCCAGCAGTGAAGCTTTCCGGGGGGTAGACGCTGAGCAGTTCTTC
TRBV25-1	TRBJ1-6	.	TRBD1	CASSEDRENSPLHF	TGTGCCAGCAGTGAAGACAGGGAGAATTCACCCCTCCACTTT
TRBV30	TRBJ1-5	.	.	CACSAGNQPQHF	TGTGCCTGTAGTGCGGGCAATCAGCCCCAGCATTTT
TRBV9	TRBJ2-7	.	TRBD2	CASSVGGREAGAPYEQYF	TGTGCCAGCAGCGTAGGAGGACGAGAAGCGGGAGCCCCCTACGAGCAGTACTTC
TRBV28	TRBJ2-3	.	TRBD2	CASSFQFLAGVSDTQYF	TGTGCCAGCAGTTTCCAGTTCTTAGCGGGGGTGTCAGATACGCAGTATTTT
TRBV2	TRBJ1-4	once	TRBD1	CASSQRQGVGKLFF	TGTGCCAGCAGTCAACGACAGGGGGTCGGAAAACTGTTTTTT
TRBV28	TRBJ1-5	.	TRBD1	CASSLDLRGTGHNQPQHF	TGTGCCAGCAGTTTAGACTTGCGCGGGACAGGGCACAATCAGCCCCAGCATTTT
TRBV11-2	TRBJ2-3	.	TRBD2	CASSLYASGGTDTQYF	TGTGCCAGCAGCTTATATGCTAGCGGGGGCACAGATACGCAGTATTTT
TRBV4-1	TRBJ1-3	.	.	CASSQGVTGSSGNTIYF	TGCGCCAGCAGCCAAGGGGTCACAGGGAGCTCTGGAAACACCATATATTTT
TRBV10-3	TRBJ1-6	.	.	CAISFRDIANSPLHF	TGTGCCATCAGTTTCCGGGACATAGCTAATTCCCCCCTCCACTTT
TRBV15	TRBJ1-5	.	.	CATSRKQVGNQPQHF	TGTGCCACCAGCAGAAAGCAGGTTGGGAATCAGCCCCAGCATTTT
TRBV15	TRBJ1-5	few	.	CATSRAGLSNQPQHF	TGTGCCACCAGCAGAGCGGGGTTGAGCAATCAGCCCCAGCATTTT
TRBV5-1	TRBJ1-3	once	TRBD1	CASSLGQGERESGNTIYF	TGCGCCAGCAGCTTGGGACAGGGAGAACGGGAGTCTGGAAACACCATATATTTT
TRBV5-6	TRBJ2-3	.	TRBD2	CASSRTGTSGARQYF	TGTGCCAGCAGCCGAACGGGGACTAGCGGGGCCCGGCAGTATTTT
TRBV9	TRBJ2-3	.	TRBD2	CASSVEASGGAGDTQYF	TGTGCCAGCAGCGTAGAAGCTAGCGGGGGGGCTGGAGATACGCAGTATTTT
TRBV28	TRBJ2-3	.	TRBD2	CASNLSGGRTDTQYF	TGTGCCAGCAATCTTAGCGGGGGACGCACAGATACGCAGTATTTT
TRBV9	TRBJ1-1	.	TRBD1	CASKSGGSTEAFF	TGTGCCAGCAAGTCAGGGGGAAGCACTGAAGCTTTCTTT
TRBV7-2	TRBJ1-5	.	.	CASSFGGADQPQHF	TGTGCCAGCAGCTTCGGGGGTGCTGATCAGCCCCAGCATTTT
TRBV9	TRBJ2-7	.	.	CASSVGGYAYEQYF	TGTGCCAGCAGCGTAGGCGGATACGCCTACGAGCAGTACTTC
TRBV15	TRBJ2-7	.	TRBD1	CATSRDLTGATLQYF	TGTGCCACCAGCAGAGATTTGACAGGGGCCACCCTACAGTACTTC
TRBV28	TRBJ1-5	.	TRBD1	CASSLGQGLVNQPQHF	TGTGCCAGCAGTTTAGGACAGGGGCTCGTCAATCAGCCCCAGCATTTT
TRBV4-3	TRBJ1-2	.	.	CASSQDEAGYGYTF	TGCGCCAGCAGCCAAGATGAAGCAGGGTATGGCTACACCTTC
TRBV19	TRBJ1-5	.	TRBD1	CASSIRQGSSNQPQHF	TGTGCCAGTAGTATTAGACAGGGAAGTAGCAATCAGCCCCAGCATTTT
TRBV15	TRBJ2-7	.	.	CATSRDGGEVEQYF	TGTGCCACCAGCAGAGATGGTGGGGAGGTCGAGCAGTACTTC
TRBV4-1	TRBJ2-3	.	TRBD2	CASSQDYPPPQRGAVTDTQYF	TGCGCCAGCAGCCAAGATTATCCCCCTCCTCAGCGGGGGGCCGTCACAGATACGCAGTATTTT
TRBV28	TRBJ2-7	.	.	CASSPQGSSYEQYF	TGTGCCAGCAGTCCCCAGGGGTCCTCCTACGAGCAGTACTTC
TRBV20-1	TRBJ2-1	.	.	CSFEKNNEQFF	TGCAGTTTTGAGAAAAACAATGAGCAGTTCTTC
TRBV14	TRBJ2-2	.	.	CASSQEEWSKRINVGELFF	TGTGCCAGCAGCCAAGAAGAATGGAGCAAACGGATAAACGTGGGGGAGCTGTTTTTT
TRBV28	TRBJ1-1	.	.	CASSSRTNMNTEAFF	TGTGCCAGCAGTTCCCGGACTAACATGAACACTGAAGCTTTCTTT
TRBV6-5	TRBJ2-2	.	TRBD2	CASSYVRTRHSGELFF	TGTGCCAGCAGTTACGTCCGGACTAGACACTCCGGGGAGCTGTTTTTT
TRBV30	TRBJ1-2	.	TRBD1	CAWIGTDNYGYTF	TGTGCCTGGATCGGGACAGACAACTATGGCTACACCTTC
TRBV9	TRBJ2-3	few	.	CASSTGALDTQYF	TGTGCCAGCAGCACGGGAGCGTTAGATACGCAGTATTTT
TRBV13	TRBJ2-7	.	TRBD2	CASSLGTPGRLAGGLLTPEQYF	TGTGCCAGCAGCTTAGGGACCCCTGGTCGGCTAGCGGGGGGGCTGTTGACCCCCGAGCAGTACTTC
TRBV7-6	TRBJ2-3	.	TRBD2	CASSLRRGCPDTQYF	TGTGCCAGCAGCTTAAGGCGGGGGTGCCCAGATACGCAGTATTTT
TRBV18	TRBJ1-1	.	.	CASSPSAGLHTEAFF	TGTGCCAGCTCACCTTCGGCGGGGCTTCACACTGAAGCTTTCTTT
TRBV5-5	TRBJ1-5	few	TRBD1	CASSLKDRGPLEPQHF	TGTGCCAGCAGCCTAAAGGACAGGGGGCCCCTTGAGCCCCAGCATTTT
TRBV7-6	TRBJ1-3	.	TRBD1	CASSLVGQGEKDGNTIYF	TGTGCCAGCAGCTTAGTCGGGCAGGGGGAAAAAGATGGAAACACCATATATTTT
TRBV7-6	TRBJ1-6	.	.	CASSLNRDSPLHF	TGTGCCAGCAGCTTAAACAGGGATTCACCCCTCCACTTT
TRBV6-1	TRBJ2-5	.	TRBD2	CASSESLAGAQETQYF	TGTGCCAGCAGTGAATCCCTAGCGGGGGCTCAAGAGACCCAGTACTTC
TRBV5-6	TRBJ1-1	.	TRBD1	CASRSPGGEDAFF	TGTGCCAGCAGGAGCCCAGGGGGCGAGGACGCTTTCTTT
TRBV4-3	TRBJ2-6	.	TRBD2	CASSRLKIGLAGSGANVLTF	TGCGCCAGCAGCCGCCTGAAGATAGGACTAGCGGGATCTGGGGCCAACGTCCTGACTTTC
TRBV30	TRBJ2-2	.	.	CAWSLGSRGGGELFF	TGTGCCTGGAGTCTCGGAAGCAGGGGTGGCGGGGAGCTGTTTTTT
TRBV4-1	TRBJ2-3	.	TRBD1	CASSHTGQEFTDTQYF	TGCGCCAGCAGCCATACCGGACAGGAGTTCACAGATACGCAGTATTTT
TRBV29-1	TRBJ1-2	few	TRBD1	CSVRVKDRSTVNYGYTF	TGCAGCGTTCGGGTAAAGGACAGGAGCACTGTTAACTATGGCTACACCTTC
TRBV7-8	TRBJ2-7	.	TRBD2	CASSISGLADSYEQYF	TGTGCCAGCAGCATCTCGGGACTAGCGGACTCCTACGAGCAGTACTTC
TRBV7-8	TRBJ2-7	.	.	CASSLAREPVSNYEQYF	TGTGCCAGCAGCTTAGCGAGAGAGCCGGTCTCAAACTACGAGCAGTACTTC